These 30 T cell receptor beta chains were all obtained from the same sample, sequenced in a study of cytomegalovirus exposure and HLA in healthy donors. PCR was performed using 60 Vbeta and 13 Jbeta primers. Assay: immunoSEQ multiplex PCR; the TCRdb copy retains only in-frame clones and omits some. The sample lists about 76,000 clones; around three quarters were seen once. The sequenced sample consisted of PBMCs. These receptors all stem from a male donor in good health and CMV-seropositive.

V usage is TRBV20-1 and J usage is TRBJ1-1, with D hard to call. CDR3 length equals 11 residues. Trimming pared 7 bases from V and 10 bases from J, leaving 16 bases between. Looked up from germline, CDR1 is DFQATT and CDR2 is SNEGSKA (reference sequence). The CDR3 bases are TGCAGTGGACCCCCGCAGGTCAGAGCTTTCTTT. It encodes CSGPPQVRAFF.

The chain recombines TRBV7-9 with TRBJ2-1, with 9 bases matching TRBD1. The CDR3 covers 16 residues. Germline CDR1 and CDR2: SEHNR and FQNEAQ (reference sequence). V shed 1 base and J 5 bases; nucleotides not matched to a gene: 6. CDR3 sequence: CASSLGTGVTNNEQFF. DNA for the CDR3: TGTGCCAGCAGCTTAGGGACAGGGGTCACTAACAATGAGCAGTTCTTC.

V usage is TRBV6-5 and J usage is TRBJ1-1, with D perhaps TRBD1 (5 bases). The V end was cut by 0 bases, the J end by 0 bases, with 8 bases between. This CDR3 is 15 amino acids long. Germline V CDR1 and CDR2: MNHEY, SVGAGI. The CDR3 bases are TGTGCCAGCAGTTACTCGGGGGGAGTGAACACTGAAGCTTTCTTT. This encodes CASSYSGGVNTEAFF.

This chain connects TRBV7-3 to TRBJ2-2, with 12 bases identical to TRBD2. This CDR3 region has 16 residues. Losses at the gene ends were 5 bases for V and 3 bases for J; bases not matched to a gene: 4. CDR1 is SGHTA, CDR2 FQGTGA, per germline. The CDR3 loop is CASSRGLAGYTGELFF. The CDR3 nucleotides are TGTGCCAGCAGCCGGGGACTAGCGGGTTACACCGGGGAGCTGTTTTTT. Using reference TRBV7-3 and TRBJ2-2 for the parts outside the CDR3, the full variable domain is GAGVSQTPSNKVTEKGKYVELRCDPISGHTALYWYRQSLGQGPEFLIYFQGTGAADDSGLPNDRFFAVRPEGSVSTLKIQRTERGDSAVYLCASSRGLAGYTGELFFGEGSRLTVL.

This clone has just a few counts. The V call is TRBV5-1, the J call TRBJ2-3, with TRBD2 matching 7 bases. V lost 0 bases and J lost 3; bases outside the gene matches: 10. The V gene's germline CDR1 is SGHRS and CDR2 YFSETQ. This CDR3 has 17 amino acids. The CDR3 coding sequence is TGCGCCAGCAGCTTGGGGTTGTGGGAGGGCCGTACAGATACGCAGTATTTT. As protein: CASSLGLWEGRTDTQYF.

This rearrangement joins TRBV5-1 to TRBJ2-7, with 9 bases fitting TRBD1. Germline values: CDR1 SGHRS, CDR2 YFSETQ. The CDR3 spans 14 residues. Losses at the gene ends were 4 bases for V and 4 bases for J; bases not matched to a gene: 6. The CDR3 region has the DNA TGCGCCAGCAGCGCAGGACAGGGGTGGTACGAGCAGTACTTC. Amino acids: CASSAGQGWYEQYF.

This clone is labeled medium-sized. This chain uses TRBV12-2 with TRBJ1-3; the table's D call TRBD1 went unverified against the DNA. TRBV12-2 is noted as a pseudogene. The CDR3 length is 15 residues. The CDR3 DNA reads as TGTGCAAGTCGCCCCGTCGGGACAAGTAGTCACACCATATATTTT. Translation: CASRPVGTSSHTIYF.

V and J are TRBV6-5 and TRBJ2-7; 7 nucleotides line up with TRBD1. Germline V CDR1 and CDR2: MNHEY, SVGAGI. This CDR3 region has 15 residues. Trimming removed 6 bases from V and 3 bases from J; junction bases left unmatched: 11. The DNA of the CDR3 is TGTGCCAGCAGAAACCCCGGACAGGCGGTCTACGAGCAGTACTTC. Its translation: CASRNPGQAVYEQYF.

This clone is a singleton in its sample. This sequence joins TRBV7-9 and TRBJ1-4; 9 positions match TRBD1. The CDR3 loop spans 17 amino acids. Looked up from germline, CDR1 is SEHNR and CDR2 is FQNEAQ (reference sequence). V trimming: 1 base; J trimming: 0 bases; junction bases outside the gene matches: 3. In DNA form, the CDR3 reads TGTGCCAGCAGCTTAGGGGACAGGGTTGCAACTAATGAAAAACTGTTTTTT. Its protein product is CASSLGDRVATNEKLFF. Full variable domain (outside the CDR3, taken from reference TRBV7-9 and TRBJ1-4): DTGVSQNPRHKITKRGQNVTFRCDPISEHNRLYWYRQTLGQGPEFLTYFQNEAQLEKSRLLSDRFSAERPKGSFSTLEIQRTEQGDSAMYLCASSLGDRVATNEKLFFGSGTQLSVL.

This chain links TRBV6-5 with TRBJ1-4; possibly TRBD1 for D (5 bases). CDR1 MNHEY and CDR2 SVGAGI come from the germline V gene. This CDR3 is built from 13 residues. Trimming stripped 6 bases from V and 7 bases from J, with 12 bases between. The CDR3 is CASRNGGGEKLFF. CDR3 DNA sequence: TGTGCCAGCAGGAACGGGGGGGGTGAAAAACTGTTTTTT.

V usage is TRBV28 and J usage is TRBJ2-1; 10 bases are a match to TRBD1. Germline-derived CDR1 and CDR2 are MDHEN and SYDVKM. The CDR3 has 16 residues. The trim removed 7 bases at V and 9 bases at J, leaving 15 bases unmatched. The CDR3 DNA sequence: TGTGCCAGCACCAAACGGACAGGGGGGCGTTTGGGTGAGCAGTTCTTC. Amino acids: CASTKRTGGRLGEQFF.

This clone was seen once. The chain is built from TRBV9 and TRBJ2-3; 8 bases map to TRBD2. Germline V gene sequence: CDR1 SGDLS, CDR2 YYNGEE. With V trimmed by 2 bases and J by 2 bases, 4 bases remained unmatched. This CDR3 has 15 amino acids. The CDR3 bases are TGTGCCAGCAGCGTGTCGGGGGGGCCCACAGATACGCAGTATTTT. Its translation is CASSVSGGPTDTQYF. Together with reference TRBV9 and TRBJ2-3, the CDR3 gives the full variable domain: DSGVTQTPKHLITATGQRVTLRCSPRSGDLSVYWYQQSLDQGLQFLIQYYNGEERAKGNILERFSAQQFPDLHSELNLSSLELGDSALYFCASSVSGGPTDTQYFGPGTRLTVL.

Worth noting for this clone: One end of the junction varies from germline; a read error may be responsible. The V call is TRBV29-1, the J call TRBJ2-3, with 10 bases fitting TRBD2. CDR1 and CDR2 (germline): SQVTM, ANQGSEA. The CDR3 spans 16 residues. The CDR3 region is CSVPGTSAASTGTQYF. The CDR3 nucleotides read TGCAGCGTACCCGGGACTAGCGCCGCTAGCACAGGTACGCAGTATTTT.

The CDR3 protein is CASSQTSGRGEQFF. The CDR3 DNA is TGTGCCAGCAGTCAGACTAGCGGGAGGGGTGAGCAGTTCTTC. This rearrangement joins TRBV6-1 to TRBJ2-1, with 14 positions matching TRBD2. This CDR3 comprises 14 residues. Trimming cost V 5 bases and J 9 bases; bases outside gene matches: 3. Per the germline V gene, CDR1 is MNHNS and CDR2 is SASEGT.

This chain joins TRBV18 and TRBJ2-7, with TRBD2 identical over 13 bases. The CDR3 runs to 15 residues. After removal of 6 bases from V and 2 bases from J, the junction contained 4 bases not matched to a gene. The germline V gene has CDR1 KGHSH and CDR2 LQKENI. The CDR3 spells CASSVTSGGAYEQYF. The DNA of the CDR3 is TGTGCCAGCTCTGTAACTAGCGGGGGGGCCTACGAGCAGTACTTC.

The chain joins TRBV7-9 to TRBJ2-5; weak D call: TRBD1 (6 bases). This CDR3 is 16 amino acids long. Germline CDR1 and CDR2: SEHNR and FQNEAQ (reference sequence). The germline V and J ends were trimmed by 0 bases and 2 bases, with 13 bases remaining between them. The CDR3 region has the DNA TGTGCCAGCAGCTTAGCGAACAGGGAGCCTCAAGAGACCCAGTACTTC. Its translation: CASSLANREPQETQYF.

Written as DNA, the CDR3 is TGTGCCAGCAGTCCGAGGAGGGACAGGGGCTACGAGCAGTACTTC. This encodes CASSPRRDRGYEQYF. The chain employs TRBV2 and TRBJ2-7; the match to TRBD1 covers 10 bases. Losses at the gene ends were 5 bases for V and 3 bases for J; bases not matched to a gene: 7. This CDR3 comprises 15 residues. Germline values: CDR1 SNHLY, CDR2 FYNNEI.

V usage is TRBV6-5 and J usage is TRBJ1-1; TRBD1 matches 7 bases. The V gene end was trimmed by 8 bases and the J gene end by 0 bases; junction bases not matched to a gene: 0. Germline CDR1 is MNHEY and CDR2 is SVGAGI. The CDR3 extends over 12 amino acids. CDR3 nucleotide sequence: TGTGCCAGCGGGACAGTGAACACTGAAGCTTTCTTT. This sequence encodes CASGTVNTEAFF.

The chain uses TRBV6-5 and TRBJ2-3, with TRBD2 as a possible D gene (7 bases). This CDR3 comprises 14 residues. Germline V gene sequence: CDR1 MNHEY, CDR2 SVGAGI. Trimming cost V 2 bases and J 4 bases, with 10 bases left between them. Here the CDR3 reads CASSYGGAPDTQYF. The DNA for the CDR3 is TGTGCCAGCAGTTACGGGGGGGCCCCAGATACGCAGTATTTT.

The genes are TRBV5-4 and TRBJ2-4; 14 nucleotides agree with TRBD2. From germline, CDR1 is SGHNT and CDR2 YYREEE (reference sequence). Trimming at V came to 9 bases and at J to 8 bases, leaving 7 bases not matched to a gene. The CDR3 covers 14 residues. CDR3 loop: CAISTSGGADIQYF. CDR3 nucleotides: TGTGCCATTTCGACTAGCGGGGGGGCGGACATTCAGTACTTC.

The rearrangement links TRBV6-4 to TRBJ2-3; tentative D call: TRBD2 (5 bases). The CDR3 sequence is 14 residues long. Germline CDR1 MRHNA, CDR2 SNTAGT. V was trimmed by 2 bases and J by 0 bases, leaving 6 bases between them. CDR3 sequence (DNA): TGTGCCAGCAGTGACGGCGGGAGCACAGATACGCAGTATTTT. This encodes CASSDGGSTDTQYF.

The chain employs TRBV6-6 and TRBJ2-7, with unresolved D. CDR1 is MNHNY and CDR2 is SVGAGI in the germline V gene (reference sequence). V lost 2 bases and J 1 base, leaving 6 bases between the germline ends. This CDR3 spans 13 amino acids. The CDR3 DNA sequence: TGTGCCAGCAGTTACGGAGTTTCCTACGAGCAGTACTTC. It yields the protein CASSYGVSYEQYF.

In its sample, this clone was seen once. The V gene is TRBV7-3, the J gene TRBJ2-3, with TRBD2 matching over 9 bases. Per the germline V gene, CDR1 is SGHTA and CDR2 is FQGTGA. This CDR3 has 16 residues. The V and J ends lost 4 bases and 3 bases, in that order; junction bases with no gene match: 8. CDR3: CASSSGTSRATDTQYF. CDR3 sequence (DNA): TGTGCCAGCAGCTCGGGGACTAGCAGGGCGACAGATACGCAGTATTTT.

In regard to this clone: The junction departs from germline at one end; a sequencing error may be responsible. The chain has TRBV6-6 and TRBJ2-5; either TRBD1 or TRBD2 may supply D (5 bases each). Germline CDR1 and CDR2: MNHNY and SVGAGI (reference sequence). The CDR3 runs 15 residues. CDR3 in amino acids: CASRYSGRSGETQYF. CDR3 DNA sequence: TGTGCCAGCAGATACTCAGGGAGATCAGGAGAGACCCAGTACTTC.

The chain uses TRBV7-3 and TRBJ2-1; 8 nucleotides match TRBD2. The CDR3 spans 14 residues. CDR1 SGHTA and CDR2 FQGTGA come from the germline V gene. Germline trimming cut 4 bases from V and 6 bases from J; bases unmatched to any gene: 5. CDR3 sequence: CASSSGGASNEQFF. The DNA of the CDR3 is TGTGCCAGCAGCTCCGGGGGGGCCAGCAATGAGCAGTTCTTC.

V gene TRBV30 combines with J gene TRBJ2-7; 10 bases match TRBD2. CDR3 length equals 15 residues. Trimming removed 0 bases from V and 6 bases from J; junction bases left unmatched: 8. Per the germline V gene, CDR1 is GTSNPN and CDR2 is SVGIG (reference sequence). The CDR3 is CAWSVLAGTPLEQYF. The CDR3 region has the DNA TGTGCCTGGAGTGTACTAGCGGGGACGCCCCTCGAGCAGTACTTC.

The V and J genes are TRBV6-1 and TRBJ2-1, with 7 bases identical to TRBD1. The CDR3 length is 14 residues. Germline V CDR1 and CDR2: MNHNS, SASEGT. V dropped 7 bases and J dropped 2; count of bases not matched to a gene: 5. CDR3 DNA: TGTGCCAGCAAAGGACAGGCCCCCTACAATGAGCAGTTCTTC. It yields the protein CASKGQAPYNEQFF.

The chain couples TRBV18 to TRBJ2-3; 8 bases map to TRBD1. V dropped 2 bases and J dropped 4; count of bases not matched to a gene: 2. There are 14 residues in the CDR3. The germline V gene has CDR1 KGHSH and CDR2 LQKENI. CDR3 in DNA: TGTGCCAGCTCACCAGGGACAGGAGCAGATACGCAGTATTTT. Its protein is CASSPGTGADTQYF.

This clone was recorded only once. The chain has TRBV4-2 and TRBJ2-7; D may be TRBD1 (5 bases). This CDR3 is built from 13 residues. Germline V gene lookup returns CDR1 LGHNA and CDR2 YNFKEQ. V was pared by 0 bases and J by 4 bases, with 7 bases between. As DNA, the CDR3 is TGTGCCAGCAGCCAAGATAAGGGGTACGAGCAGTACTTC. This translates into CASSQDKGYEQYF.

This chain links TRBV6-1 with TRBJ1-1; weak D call: TRBD1 (6 bases). The germline gives CDR1 MNHNS, CDR2 SASEGT. Trimming removed 10 bases from V and 4 bases from J, with 19 bases in between. The CDR3 runs 14 residues. The CDR3 bases are TGTGCCACCCAGGGGACACGGCCTATCACTGAAGCTTTCTTT. The encoded protein is CATQGTRPITEAFF.